A selection of T cell receptor beta chains follows, all from one sample in a study of cytomegalovirus exposure and HLA in healthy donors. Method: immunoSEQ multiplex PCR; TCRdb's copy keeps in-frame clones and lacks some. Here the sample spans about 78,000 clones, around 70% being singletons. Sequencing used PBMCs. All receptors derive from a woman between 40 and 55 years old in good health and CMV-seropositive. CDR3s include the opening cysteine and the closing phenylalanine or tryptophan. The D gene is left open where the match is weak. Clone size is stated in some rows and not others, as once, few, many or a class when expanded.

v_call	j_call	d_call	clone_size	cdr3_nt	cdr3_aa
TRBV2	TRBJ2-7	-	-	TGTGCCAGCAGCGAGGGGGGGCCAGCCTACGAGCAGTACTTC	CASSEGGPAYEQYF
TRBV5-4	TRBJ1-2	-	-	TGTGCCAGCAGCTTCGGGGAAAAGGTTGGCTACACCTTC	CASSFGEKVGYTF
TRBV6-6	TRBJ1-1	-	-	TGTGCCAGCAGTTACCTGGGGAACAGGGACACTGAAGCTTTCTTT	CASSYLGNRDTEAFF
TRBV7-9	TRBJ2-5	-	-	TGTGCCAGCAGGGTGAGGGGGCAAGAGACCCAGTACTTC	CASRVRGQETQYF
TRBV6-1	TRBJ2-5	TRBD2	-	TGTGCCAGCAGTGTTGTAGGACTAGCGGGAGGGTCAAGGGAGACCCAGTACTTC	CASSVVGLAGGSRETQYF
TRBV7-2	TRBJ1-2	-	-	TGTGCCAGCAGCTCCAACTTCAGGGAGGGCGGCTATGGCTACACCTTC	CASSSNFREGGYGYTF
TRBV7-9	TRBJ1-1	-	few	TGTGCCAGCAGCTTAGCCCAGGGGCTGGAGACTGAAGCTTTCTTT	CASSLAQGLETEAFF
TRBV5-4	TRBJ2-2	TRBD2	-	TGTGCCAGCGCCCCGGGTCTAGCGGGCACCGGGGAGCTGTTTTTT	CASAPGLAGTGELFF
TRBV28	TRBJ1-4	-	-	TGTGCCAGCAGCCTCAGTACAACCTATGAAAAACTGTTTTTT	CASSLSTTYEKLFF
TRBV7-9	TRBJ1-2	TRBD1	-	TGTGCCAGCAGCCGAGGACAGGGAGACTATGGCTACACCTTC	CASSRGQGDYGYTF
TRBV28	TRBJ1-2	-	-	TGTGCCAGCAGTTTAATGTCAGGGGATGGCTACACCTTC	CASSLMSGDGYTF
TRBV30	TRBJ1-6	-	-	TGTGCCTGGAGTCCCGCCTGGGGGCGATCCCTAAGCTCCTATAATTCACCCCTCCACTTT	CAWSPAWGRSLSSYNSPLHF
TRBV29-1	TRBJ2-3	TRBD2	-	TGCAGCGTTGAAGATCGGGCTAGCGGTAGCACAGATACGCAGTATTTT	CSVEDRASGSTDTQYF
TRBV9	TRBJ2-5	TRBD2	-	TGTGCCAGCAGCGTAGGTTTCGGGACTAGCCAAGAGACCCAGTACTTC	CASSVGFGTSQETQYF
TRBV5-5	TRBJ1-5	-	few	TGTGCCAGCGGCATTATCGGGGGTAATCAGCCCCAGCATTTT	CASGIIGGNQPQHF
TRBV6-1	TRBJ2-3	-	few	TGTGCCTCAGCAAAGGGGGATACGCAGTATTTT	CASAKGDTQYF
TRBV6-1	TRBJ2-1	-	-	TGTGCCAGCCCCATTTCCGGGGGTAATGAGCAGTTCTTC	CASPISGGNEQFF
TRBV29-1	TRBJ2-1	-	-	TGCAGCGTTGGTGTAGGGGCTGAGCAGTTCTTC	CSVGVGAEQFF
TRBV6-1	TRBJ1-1	TRBD1	-	TGTGCCAGCAGGGGACAGGGTGCGATTGCTTTCTTT	CASRGQGAIAFF
TRBV19	TRBJ1-4	-	-	TGTGCCAGTAGTGATACACCGTCAACTAATGAAAAACTGTTTTTT	CASSDTPSTNEKLFF
TRBV2	TRBJ2-2	TRBD2	-	TGTGCCAGCAGTGGCGGGGGGGGACTAGCGGTGAACACCGGGGAGCTGTTTTTT	CASSGGGGLAVNTGELFF
TRBV28	TRBJ2-7	TRBD2	-	TGTGCCAGCGGGGGGGAAACGGAGCAGTACTTC	CASGGETEQYF
TRBV7-7	TRBJ2-3	-	-	TGTGCTAGCAGCTTAGGTCACGGGGATACGCAGTATTTT	CASSLGHGDTQYF
TRBV29-1	TRBJ1-2	-	-	TGCAGCGTTGGAGTTAACTATGGCTACACCTTC	CSVGVNYGYTF
TRBV7-9	TRBJ2-1	TRBD2	-	TGTGCCAGCAGCTTGGTACTAGCGGGAGGGAACAATGAGCAGTTCTTC	CASSLVLAGGNNEQFF
TRBV6-1	TRBJ1-1	-	few	TGTGCCAGCAGTGAGATCACGCGGAACACTGAAGCTTTCTTT	CASSEITRNTEAFF
TRBV5-4	TRBJ1-4	-	-	TGTGCCAGCAGCTCACAGGGTGCTCTCGAAAAACTGTTTTTT	CASSSQGALEKLFF
TRBV4-3	TRBJ1-2	TRBD1	-	TGCGCCAGCAGCCAAGAGACAGGGGGGAGCTATGGCTACACCTTC	CASSQETGGSYGYTF
TRBV15	TRBJ2-2	TRBD2	-	TGTGCCACCAGCAGAGCGGCAGGACTAGCGGGAGGTTCGAACACCGGGGAGCTGTTTTTT	CATSRAAGLAGGSNTGELFF
TRBV27	TRBJ1-3	-	once	TGTGCCAGCATGGGGGGGAAAAGCGGGGGCGCCTATGGAAACACCATATATTTT	CASMGGKSGGAYGNTIYF
TRBV7-2	TRBJ2-7	-	few	TGTGCCAGCAGTTTTTTCAAACAGAAGCCGGCCTACGAGCAGTACTTC	CASSFFKQKPAYEQYF
TRBV5-6	TRBJ1-1	TRBD1	-	TGTGCTAGCAGCCTGGGACAGGGCAGGGTTTCGGAAGCTTTCTTT	CASSLGQGRVSEAFF
TRBV10-3	TRBJ1-1	TRBD1	-	TGTGCCATCAGTGGCCCGCGGACAGGGGCTACCCCGAGGACTGAAGCTTTCTTT	CAISGPRTGATPRTEAFF
TRBV13	TRBJ2-2	TRBD2	-	TGTGCCAGCAGCATGGGACTAGCGGGAGATACCGGGGAGCTGTTTTTT	CASSMGLAGDTGELFF
TRBV5-1	TRBJ2-5	-	-	TGCGCCAGCAGCTTGGCGGGACAACCAAGGGAGACCCAGTACTTC	CASSLAGQPRETQYF
TRBV30	TRBJ1-1	-	-	TGTGCCTGGCGGTGGGGAGAAAACACTGAAGCTTTCTTT	CAWRWGENTEAFF